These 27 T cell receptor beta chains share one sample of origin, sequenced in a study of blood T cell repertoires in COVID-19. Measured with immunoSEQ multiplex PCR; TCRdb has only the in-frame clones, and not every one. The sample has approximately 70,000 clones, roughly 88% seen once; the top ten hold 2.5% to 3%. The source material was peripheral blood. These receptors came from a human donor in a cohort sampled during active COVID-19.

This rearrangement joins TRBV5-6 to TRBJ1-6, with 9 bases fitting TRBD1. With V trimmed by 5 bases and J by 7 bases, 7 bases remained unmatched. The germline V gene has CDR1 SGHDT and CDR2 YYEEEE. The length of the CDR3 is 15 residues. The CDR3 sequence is CASSLNRGRNSPLHF. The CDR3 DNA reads TGTGCCAGCAGTTTGAACAGGGGGCGGAATTCACCCCTCCACTTT. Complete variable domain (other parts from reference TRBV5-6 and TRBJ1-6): DAGVTQSPTHLIKTRGQQVTLRCSPKSGHDTVSWYQQALGQGPQFIFQYYEEEERQRGNFPDRFSGHQFPNYSSELNVNALLLGDSALYLCASSLNRGRNSPLHFGNGTRLTVT.

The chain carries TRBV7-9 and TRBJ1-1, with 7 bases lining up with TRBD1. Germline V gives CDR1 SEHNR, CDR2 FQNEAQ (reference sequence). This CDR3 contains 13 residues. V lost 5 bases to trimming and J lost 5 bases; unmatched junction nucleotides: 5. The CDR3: CASSRTGSTEAFF. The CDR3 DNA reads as TGTGCCAGCAGCCGGACAGGATCTACTGAAGCTTTCTTT.

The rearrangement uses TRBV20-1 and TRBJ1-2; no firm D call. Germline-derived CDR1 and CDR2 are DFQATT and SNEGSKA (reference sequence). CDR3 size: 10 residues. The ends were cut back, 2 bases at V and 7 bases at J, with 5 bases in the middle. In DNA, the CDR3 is TGCAGTGCTAGACGCGGTGGCTACACCTTC. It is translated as CSARRGGYTF.

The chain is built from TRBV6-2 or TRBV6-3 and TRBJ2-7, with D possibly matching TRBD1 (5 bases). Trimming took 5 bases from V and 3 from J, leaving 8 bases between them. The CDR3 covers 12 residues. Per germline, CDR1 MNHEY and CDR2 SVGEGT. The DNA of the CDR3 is TGTGCCAGCAGTGTCGACAGCTACGAGCAGTACTTC. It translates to CASSVDSYEQYF.

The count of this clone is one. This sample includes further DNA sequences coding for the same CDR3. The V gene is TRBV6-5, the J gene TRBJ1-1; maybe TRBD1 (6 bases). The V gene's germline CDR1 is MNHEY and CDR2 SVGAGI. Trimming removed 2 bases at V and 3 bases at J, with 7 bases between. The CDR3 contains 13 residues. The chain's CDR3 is CASSYEGDTEAFF. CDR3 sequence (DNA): TGTGCCAGCAGTTACGAGGGGGACACTGAAGCTTTCTTT.

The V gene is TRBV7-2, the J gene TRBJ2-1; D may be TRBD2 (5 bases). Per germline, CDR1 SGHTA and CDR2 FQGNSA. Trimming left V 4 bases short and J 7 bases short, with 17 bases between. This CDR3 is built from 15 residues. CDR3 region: CASSSARLRGNEQFF. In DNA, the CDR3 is TGTGCCAGCAGCTCGGCTAGATTACGCGGGAATGAGCAGTTCTTC.

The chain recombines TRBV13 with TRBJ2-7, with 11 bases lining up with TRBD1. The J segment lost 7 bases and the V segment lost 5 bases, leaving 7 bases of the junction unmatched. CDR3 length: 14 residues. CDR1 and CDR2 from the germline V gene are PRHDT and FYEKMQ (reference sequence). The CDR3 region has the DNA TGTGCCAGCAGCCCCCCGGACAGGGGGCGAGAGCAGTACTTC. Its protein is CASSPPDRGREQYF.

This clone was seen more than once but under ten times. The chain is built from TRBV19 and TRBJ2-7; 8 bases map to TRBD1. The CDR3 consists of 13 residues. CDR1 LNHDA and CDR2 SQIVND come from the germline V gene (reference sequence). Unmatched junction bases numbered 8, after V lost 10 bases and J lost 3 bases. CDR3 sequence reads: CATEDGQGYEQYF. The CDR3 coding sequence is TGTGCCACTGAAGATGGACAGGGCTACGAGCAGTACTTC.

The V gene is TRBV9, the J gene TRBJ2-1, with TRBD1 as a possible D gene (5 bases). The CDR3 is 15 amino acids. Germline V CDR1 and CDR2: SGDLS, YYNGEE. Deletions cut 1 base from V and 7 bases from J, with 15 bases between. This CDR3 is CASSVWVGPGNEQFF. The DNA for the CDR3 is TGTGCCAGCAGCGTATGGGTGGGGCCCGGGAATGAGCAGTTCTTC. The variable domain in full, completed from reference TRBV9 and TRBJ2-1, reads DSGVTQTPKHLITATGQRVTLRCSPRSGDLSVYWYQQSLDQGLQFLIQYYNGEERAKGNILERFSAQQFPDLHSELNLSSLELGDSALYFCASSVWVGPGNEQFFGPGTRLTVL.

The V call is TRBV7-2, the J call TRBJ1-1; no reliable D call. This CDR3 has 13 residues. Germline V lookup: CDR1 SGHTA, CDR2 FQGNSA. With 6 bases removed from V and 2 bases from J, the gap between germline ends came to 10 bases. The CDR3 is CASSIAFNTEAFF. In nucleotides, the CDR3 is TGTGCCAGCAGTATAGCCTTCAACACTGAAGCTTTCTTT.

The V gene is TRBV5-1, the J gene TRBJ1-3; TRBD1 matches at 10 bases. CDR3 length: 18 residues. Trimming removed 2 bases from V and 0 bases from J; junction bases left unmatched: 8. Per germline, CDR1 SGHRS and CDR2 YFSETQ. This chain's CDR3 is CASSLRTGGTSSGNTIYF. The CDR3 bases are TGCGCCAGCAGCTTAAGGACAGGGGGGACGAGCTCTGGAAACACCATATATTTT.

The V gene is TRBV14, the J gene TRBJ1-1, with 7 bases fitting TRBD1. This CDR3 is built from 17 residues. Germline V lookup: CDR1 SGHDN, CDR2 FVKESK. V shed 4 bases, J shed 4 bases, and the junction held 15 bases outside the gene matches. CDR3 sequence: CASSPYTGERLGTEAFF. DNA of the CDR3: TGTGCCAGCAGCCCCTATACAGGGGAAAGGTTGGGCACTGAAGCTTTCTTT.

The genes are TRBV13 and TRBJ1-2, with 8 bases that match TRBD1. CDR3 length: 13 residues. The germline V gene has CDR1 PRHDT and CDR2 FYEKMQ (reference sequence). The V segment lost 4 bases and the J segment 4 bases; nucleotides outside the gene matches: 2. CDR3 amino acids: CASSSDRGYGYTF. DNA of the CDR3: TGTGCCAGCAGCTCAGACAGGGGCTATGGCTACACCTTC.

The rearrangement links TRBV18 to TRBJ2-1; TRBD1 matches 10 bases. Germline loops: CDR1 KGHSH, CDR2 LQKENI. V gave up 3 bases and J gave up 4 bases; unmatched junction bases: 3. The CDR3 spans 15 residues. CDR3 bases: TGTGCCAGCTCACCGCGGGACAGGGGATACAATGAGCAGTTCTTC. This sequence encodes CASSPRDRGYNEQFF. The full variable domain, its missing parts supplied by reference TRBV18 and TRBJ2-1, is NAGVMQNPRHLVRRRGQEARLRCSPMKGHSHVYWYRQLPEEGLKFMVYLQKENIIDESGMPKERFSAEFPKEGPSILRIQQVVRGDSAAYFCASSPRDRGYNEQFFGPGTRLTVL.

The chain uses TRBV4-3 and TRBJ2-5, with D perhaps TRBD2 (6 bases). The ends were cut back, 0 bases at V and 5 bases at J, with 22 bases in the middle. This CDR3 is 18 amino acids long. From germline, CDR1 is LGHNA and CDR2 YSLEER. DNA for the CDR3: TGCGCCAGCAGCCAAGATACTTGGATAGGGAGGTCCCTTGAGACCCAGTACTTC. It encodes CASSQDTWIGRSLETQYF.

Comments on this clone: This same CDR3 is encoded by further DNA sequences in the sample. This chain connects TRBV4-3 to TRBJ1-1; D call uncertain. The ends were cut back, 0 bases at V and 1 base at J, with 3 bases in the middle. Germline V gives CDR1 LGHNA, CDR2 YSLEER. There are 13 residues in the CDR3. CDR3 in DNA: TGCGCCAGCAGCCAAGATAGGAACACTGAAGCTTTCTTT. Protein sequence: CASSQDRNTEAFF.

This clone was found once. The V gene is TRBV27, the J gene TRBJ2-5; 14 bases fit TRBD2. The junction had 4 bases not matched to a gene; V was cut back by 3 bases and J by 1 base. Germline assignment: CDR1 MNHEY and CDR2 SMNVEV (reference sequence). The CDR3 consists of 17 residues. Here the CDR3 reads CASSFRGLAGVQETQYF. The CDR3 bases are TGTGCCAGCAGTTTTAGGGGACTAGCGGGGGTCCAAGAGACCCAGTACTTC.

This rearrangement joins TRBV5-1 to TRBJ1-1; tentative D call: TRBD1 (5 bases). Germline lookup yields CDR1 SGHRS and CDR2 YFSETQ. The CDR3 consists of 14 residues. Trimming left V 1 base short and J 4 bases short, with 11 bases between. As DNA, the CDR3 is TGCGCCAGCAGCTTGATCGGGGGTGGCACTGAAGCTTTCTTT. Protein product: CASSLIGGGTEAFF.

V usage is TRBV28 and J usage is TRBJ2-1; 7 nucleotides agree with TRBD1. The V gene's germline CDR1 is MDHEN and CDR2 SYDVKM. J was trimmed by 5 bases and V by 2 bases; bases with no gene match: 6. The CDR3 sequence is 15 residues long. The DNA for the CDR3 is TGTGCCAGCAGTTTAGTGGGGACAGTAAACAATGAGCAGTTCTTC. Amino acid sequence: CASSLVGTVNNEQFF.

The CDR3 region is CASRRTVSQETQYF. For the CDR3, the DNA is TGTGCCAGCAGGAGGACAGTCTCCCAAGAGACCCAGTACTTC. The chain combines TRBV6-5 with TRBJ2-5; a possible D gene is TRBD1 (6 bases). Germline V lookup: CDR1 MNHEY, CDR2 SVGAGI. The CDR3 length is 14 residues. V lost 6 bases, J lost 1 base, and 12 bases lay in between.

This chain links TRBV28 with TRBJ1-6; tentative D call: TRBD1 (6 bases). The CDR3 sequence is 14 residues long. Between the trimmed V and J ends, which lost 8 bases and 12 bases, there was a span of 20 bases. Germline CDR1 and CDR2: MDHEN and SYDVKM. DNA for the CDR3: TGTGCCAGCGGACGAGTACAGGGTGAGGGACCCCTCCACTTT. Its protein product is CASGRVQGEGPLHF.

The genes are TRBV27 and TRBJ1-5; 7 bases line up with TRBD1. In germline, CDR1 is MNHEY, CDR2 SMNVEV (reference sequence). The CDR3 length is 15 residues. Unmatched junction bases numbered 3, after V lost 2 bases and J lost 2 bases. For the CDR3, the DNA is TGTGCCAGCAGTTTAGAGGGGGCCGGCAATCAGCCCCAGCATTTT. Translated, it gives CASSLEGAGNQPQHF.

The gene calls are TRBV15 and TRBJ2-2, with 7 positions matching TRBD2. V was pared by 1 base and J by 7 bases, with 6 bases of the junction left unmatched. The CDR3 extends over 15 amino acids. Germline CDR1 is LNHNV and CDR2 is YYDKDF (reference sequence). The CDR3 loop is CATSRAGGFGGELFF. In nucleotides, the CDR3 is TGTGCCACCAGCAGAGCCGGGGGGTTTGGCGGGGAGCTGTTTTTT.

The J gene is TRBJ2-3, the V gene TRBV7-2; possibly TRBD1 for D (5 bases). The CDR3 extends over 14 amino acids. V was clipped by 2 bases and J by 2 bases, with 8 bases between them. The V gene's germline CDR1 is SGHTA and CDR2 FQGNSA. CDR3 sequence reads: CASSLSGITDTQYF. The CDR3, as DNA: TGTGCCAGCAGCTTATCAGGGATCACAGATACGCAGTATTTT.

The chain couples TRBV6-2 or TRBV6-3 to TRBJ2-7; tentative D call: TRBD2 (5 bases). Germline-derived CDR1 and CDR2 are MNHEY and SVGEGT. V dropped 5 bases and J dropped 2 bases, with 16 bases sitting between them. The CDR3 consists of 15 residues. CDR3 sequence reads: CASSPIRTEAYEQYF. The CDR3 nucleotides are TGTGCCAGCAGTCCGATAAGGACTGAAGCCTACGAGCAGTACTTC.

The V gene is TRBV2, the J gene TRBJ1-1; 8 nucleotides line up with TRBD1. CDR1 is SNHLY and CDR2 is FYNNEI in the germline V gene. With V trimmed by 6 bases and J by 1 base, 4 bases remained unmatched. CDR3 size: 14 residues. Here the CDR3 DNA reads TGTGCCAGCAGGGCGACAGGGGCGAACACTGAAGCTTTCTTT. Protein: CASRATGANTEAFF.

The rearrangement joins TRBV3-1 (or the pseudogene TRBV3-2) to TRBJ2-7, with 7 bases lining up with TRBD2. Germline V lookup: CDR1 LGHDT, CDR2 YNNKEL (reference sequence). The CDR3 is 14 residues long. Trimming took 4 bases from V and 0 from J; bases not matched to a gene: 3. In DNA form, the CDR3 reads TGTGCCAGCAGCCTCGCTAGCGGCTCCTACGAGCAGTACTTC. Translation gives CASSLASGSYEQYF.